The entry below describes one TCR beta chain. As originally analysed: Reference gene primers were amplified, and this amplification served to estimate nucleated cell counts. TCRdb's table, derived via immunoSEQ multiplex PCR, lists solely in-frame clones and lacks some. V, J and clone size are taken as reported in that table, and D and trimming were inferred from the DNA itself. The table lists more than 350,000 clones, 80% to 90% of them singletons, with around 1% in the top ten. These data come from a study of blood T cell repertoires in COVID-19. Study overall: Acute and convalescent COVID-19 samples came from the United States, Italy and Spain. PBMCs, B-cell-depleted T cells, or T cells provided the cDNA or gDNA that made up the material.

The germline V gene has CDR1 SGHTA and CDR2 FQGNSA. V dropped 3 bases and J dropped 4; count of bases not matched to a gene: 5. The CDR3 sequence is 15 residues long. Those who participated ranged in age from roughly 18 to 89 years and resided in under 25 US areas. The chain joins TRBV7-2 to TRBJ2-2; 7 nucleotides match TRBD1. The receptor was derived from a man younger than 35 who had recovered from COVID-19. Sample: PBMCs or T cells enriched from blood (not recorded which). CDR3 sequence (DNA): TGTGCCAGCAGCTTTTGGACAGGAGTCACCGGGGAGCTGTTTTTT. Translating gives CASSFWTGVTGELFF.